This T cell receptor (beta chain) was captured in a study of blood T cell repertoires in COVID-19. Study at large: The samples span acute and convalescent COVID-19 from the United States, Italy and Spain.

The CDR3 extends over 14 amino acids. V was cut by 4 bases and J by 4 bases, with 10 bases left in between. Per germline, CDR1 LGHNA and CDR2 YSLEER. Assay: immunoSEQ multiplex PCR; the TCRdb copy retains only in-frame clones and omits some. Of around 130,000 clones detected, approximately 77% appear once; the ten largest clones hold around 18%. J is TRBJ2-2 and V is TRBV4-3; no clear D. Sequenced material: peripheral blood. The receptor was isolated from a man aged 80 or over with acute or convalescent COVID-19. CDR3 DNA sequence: TGCGCCAGCAGCCCCTCGGTGGTCACCGGGGAGCTGTTTTTT. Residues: CASSPSVVTGELFF.